The clone carrying this TCR beta chain was found once. This CDR3 has 13 amino acids. Trimming removed 1 base at V and 6 bases at J, with 10 bases between. Germline CDR1 is LGHDT and CDR2 is YNNKEL (reference sequence). These data belong to a study of blood T cell repertoires in COVID-19. The table came from immunoSEQ multiplex PCR; TCRdb's copy has only in-frame clones and leaves some out. This table holds about 230,000 clones, approximately 84% found once. The receptor's source is a man over 45 with active or convalescent COVID-19. Specimen: peripheral blood. V and J are TRBV3-1 (or the pseudogene TRBV3-2) and TRBJ2-7; D unresolved. In DNA form, the CDR3 reads TGTGCCAGCAGCCAAGGCAGGCTTGGCGAGCAGTACTTC. Its protein is CASSQGRLGEQYF.